The text below deals with one T cell receptor (beta chain). The specificity of this receptor is unknown. The record has no base qualities; no much larger clone is one base away. This sample is part of a study of cytotoxic CD8 clonotypes in ibrutinib-treated CLL (dated by TCRdb to the early 2020s). Concerning the study at large: The cohort included roughly 15 treatment-naive and under 13 relapsed/refractory patients; roughly 17 were IGHV unmutated. On average, each sample had about 260,000 productive templates and roughly 95,000 productive rearrangements. Every sample from remission and from progressive disease was obtained while the patients were still on ibrutinib. Of the 86 participants in the trial, 25 to 30 had longitudinal samples available. Responses were partial in roughly 24 patients and complete in 2; after median approximately 69 months follow-up, approximately 15 stayed in remission and roughly twelve progressed. Samples at response were collected after a median of about 11 months of treatment, with a range of about 6 to 36 months. Cryopreserved peripheral blood mononuclear cells were obtained prior to treatment, at the time of response, and at either disease progression or sustained remission. General study outcomes and caveats: Sampling times were not matched between sustained-remission and progressing patients, and lymph node repertoires were not studied. Clonality rose at ibrutinib response, remained stable during sustained remission, and dropped back toward baseline at progression. Public clonotypes were rare and either shrank or stayed stable during treatment, and the rise in clonality at ibrutinib response reflected expansion of private clonotypes. At baseline, clonality was higher than in age-matched healthy donors and showed a strong correlation with circulating CD8+ T-cell counts.

The goal of deep resolution MiSeq sequencing was a depth between 1 in 1 million and 1 in 200,000 T cells, and coverage averaged 10x per clonotype. The immunoSEQ hsTCRB Kit was used to generate TCR beta libraries. The authors' pipeline ran thus. Data were analyzed with ImmunoSEQ Data Assistant and ImmunoSEQ Analyzer, with V, D and J genes assigned per IMGT definitions. Clonality, with values ranging from 0 to 1, was calculated as one minus the normalized Shannon entropy of productive rearrangement frequencies. Only overrepresented clonotypes making up at least 0.05% of each patient's repertoire were included in the public clonotype analysis. Around 12 age-matched healthy donor repertoires from immuneACCESS were used as controls for clonality. Held by TCRdb, this immuneACCESS table contains in-frame sequences only and omits some clones. Under half of the omission traces to an unresolved V gene where checked; the cause of the rest is unknown. Clone size and the V and J calls come from that table; the DNA yielded D and trimming. In all, the sample holds almost 250,000 clones, and around three quarters of those were seen once. In total, the top ten clones hold roughly 15% of the sample.

CDR1 and CDR2 (MNHNY, SVGAGI) derive from the germline V gene (reference sequence). V was cut back by 6 bases and J by 2 bases, leaving a gap of 11 bases between them. There are 13 amino acids in the CDR3, from cysteine to phenylalanine inclusive. Just the 39-base CDR3 DNA is kept, in frame starting at base 1. The time point label here, explained by the study, means: approximately 25 months on ibrutinib. For TCR beta library preparation, 1.5 to 2 micrograms of genomic DNA were isolated from cryopreserved PBMCs. High-throughput TCR beta sequencing was performed on longitudinal blood samples from CLL patients receiving ibrutinib monotherapy. The patients took part in an open-label, single-center phase 2 trial of ibrutinib monotherapy.

The chain couples TRBV6-6 to TRBJ2-7; too little of a D gene remains to name it. Source: PBMCs, taken after 24 months of ibrutinib treatment. The source is a human donor with chronic lymphocytic leukemia. The CDR3 protein is CASSLGPPYEQYF. The nucleotides read TGTGCCAGCAGCCTAGGCCCTCCCTACGAGCAGTACTTC.